This is a list of T cell receptor beta chains from one sample in a study of blood T cell repertoires in COVID-19. TCRdb keeps only in-frame clones here, not all; method: immunoSEQ multiplex PCR. The table records about 240,000 clones, 75% to 90% of them present only once. The sequenced material came from PBMCs or T cells enriched from blood (not recorded which). The receptors originated from a woman aged 35 to 49 with acute COVID-19. CDR3s include the opening cysteine and the closing phenylalanine or tryptophan. The D gene is left open where the match is weak. Size is omitted from some rows. Given values are once, few, many or a class for expanded clones.

TRBJ2-5 | - | TRBV18 | - | CASSPVTGSYQETQYF | TGTGCCAGCTCACCAGTTACGGGATCGTACCAAGAGACCCAGTACTTC
TRBJ2-1 | - | TRBV2 | TRBD2 | CARSGNNEQFF | TGTGCCAGAAGCGGGAATAATGAGCAGTTCTTC
TRBJ2-5 | - | TRBV2 | - | CASRDRQETQYF | TGTGCCAGCAGGGACAGACAAGAGACCCAGTACTTC
TRBJ2-7 | - | TRBV4-2 | - | CASSQVVGQGLEQYF | TGTGCCAGCAGCCAAGTGGTGGGCCAGGGTCTCGAGCAGTACTTC
TRBJ1-6 | once | TRBV25-1 | TRBD1 | CASTGQGLDSPLHF | TGTGCCAGCACGGGACAGGGGTTGGATTCACCCCTCCACTTT
TRBJ1-1 | - | TRBV5-1 | TRBD1 | CASSPGQGRTEAFF | TGCGCCAGCAGCCCCGGACAGGGGAGGACTGAAGCTTTCTTT
TRBJ2-2 | - | TRBV29-1 | - | CSVVLATGELFF | TGCAGCGTTGTTCTCGCGACCGGGGAGCTGTTTTTT
TRBJ2-5 | - | TRBV5-1 | - | CASRTQQETQYF | TGCGCCAGCAGGACACAGCAAGAGACCCAGTACTTC
TRBJ1-2 | - | TRBV9 | - | CASSVQGNYGYTF | TGTGCCAGCAGCGTCCAGGGTAACTATGGCTACACCTTC
TRBJ2-7 | - | TRBV9 | TRBD1 | CAPSETGVLSGHEQYF | TGTGCGCCGTCCGAAACAGGGGTATTATCCGGCCACGAGCAGTACTTC
TRBJ2-6 | - | TRBV5-1 | - | CASRRGSGANVLTF | TGCGCCAGTCGTCGAGGCTCTGGGGCCAACGTCCTGACTTTC
TRBJ1-5 | - | TRBV5-8 | TRBD1 | CASSLTPYRGRSNQPQHF | TGTGCCAGCAGCCTCACCCCTTACAGGGGCCGGAGCAATCAGCCCCAGCATTTT
TRBJ2-5 | - | TRBV5-6 | - | CASSLAPGLGETQYF | TGTGCCAGCAGCTTGGCCCCGGGATTGGGGGAGACCCAGTACTTC
TRBJ1-1 | - | TRBV10-3 | TRBD1 | CAIRETGGSEAFF | TGTGCCATCAGAGAAACAGGGGGATCTGAAGCTTTCTTT
TRBJ1-4 | - | TRBV19 | TRBD1 | CASKKQGVNEKLFF | TGTGCCAGCAAAAAACAGGGGGTTAATGAAAAACTGTTTTTT
TRBJ1-5 | - | TRBV2 | - | CASSEALLGRGGQPQHF | TGTGCCAGCAGTGAAGCGCTTTTGGGTAGGGGAGGGCAGCCCCAGCATTTT
TRBJ2-7 | - | TRBV12-3/TRBV12-4 | - | CASSSPRDYEQYF | TGTGCCAGCAGTTCCCCCCGGGACTACGAGCAGTACTTC
TRBJ1-2 | few | TRBV23-1 | - | CASSLWGRFGYTF | TGCGCCAGCAGTCTGTGGGGGCGGTTTGGCTACACCTTC
TRBJ2-5 | - | TRBV9 | TRBD2 | CASSTSGGGYQETQYF | TGTGCCAGCAGCACCTCGGGGGGGGGCTACCAAGAGACCCAGTACTTC
TRBJ2-3 | - | TRBV27 | TRBD2 | CASSLLLAGGVDTQYF | TGTGCCAGCAGTTTATTGCTAGCGGGAGGTGTAGATACGCAGTATTTT
TRBJ1-2 | - | TRBV11-3 | - | CASSPRQDGANYGYTF | TGTGCCAGCAGCCCCAGACAGGACGGAGCTAACTATGGCTACACCTTC
TRBJ2-7 | - | TRBV11-2 | TRBD2 | CASSLGRGVVIGRVYEQYF | TGTGCCAGCAGCTTAGGGCGGGGGGTCGTAATTGGGAGGGTTTACGAGCAGTACTTC
TRBJ1-2 | once | TRBV12-3/TRBV12-4 | - | CASSWHNYGYTF | TGTGCCAGCAGTTGGCATAACTATGGCTACACCTTC
TRBJ1-2 | - | TRBV7-2 | - | CASSLVTGYGYTF | TGTGCCAGCAGCTTAGTAACGGGGTATGGCTACACCTTC
TRBJ2-5 | - | TRBV19 | TRBD1 | CASSKGQAAQETQYF | TGTGCCAGTAGTAAGGGACAGGCGGCACAAGAGACCCAGTACTTC
TRBJ1-2 | - | TRBV5-1 | TRBD1 | CASSLVGTGNYGYTF | TGCGCCAGCAGCTTGGTTGGGACAGGGAACTATGGCTACACCTTC
TRBJ1-1 | - | TRBV14 | - | CASSPPRGMNTEAFF | TGTGCCAGCAGCCCCCCCAGGGGCATGAACACTGAAGCTTTCTTT
TRBJ2-7 | - | TRBV25-1 | TRBD2 | CASSEVQRENSYEQYF | TGTGCCAGCAGTGAGGTACAGCGGGAGAACTCCTACGAGCAGTACTTC
TRBJ1-2 | - | TRBV5-8 | - | CASSSETDYGYTF | TGTGCCAGCAGCTCCGAGACAGACTATGGCTACACCTTC
TRBJ1-1 | once | TRBV6-6 | - | CASSSWTANTEAFF | TGTGCCAGCAGCTCCTGGACAGCGAACACTGAAGCTTTCTTT
TRBJ2-5 | - | TRBV30 | TRBD2 | CAWSSPAPGLAGEGETQYF | TGTGCCTGGAGTAGCCCGGCTCCGGGACTAGCGGGAGAGGGGGAGACCCAGTACTTC
TRBJ2-5 | - | TRBV3-1/TRBV3-2 | - | CASSQAVAETQYF | TGTGCCAGCAGCCAAGCAGTTGCCGAGACCCAGTACTTC
TRBJ2-7 | - | TRBV28 | TRBD2 | CASRPSGSSYEQYF | TGTGCCAGCAGACCCAGCGGGAGCTCCTACGAGCAGTACTTC